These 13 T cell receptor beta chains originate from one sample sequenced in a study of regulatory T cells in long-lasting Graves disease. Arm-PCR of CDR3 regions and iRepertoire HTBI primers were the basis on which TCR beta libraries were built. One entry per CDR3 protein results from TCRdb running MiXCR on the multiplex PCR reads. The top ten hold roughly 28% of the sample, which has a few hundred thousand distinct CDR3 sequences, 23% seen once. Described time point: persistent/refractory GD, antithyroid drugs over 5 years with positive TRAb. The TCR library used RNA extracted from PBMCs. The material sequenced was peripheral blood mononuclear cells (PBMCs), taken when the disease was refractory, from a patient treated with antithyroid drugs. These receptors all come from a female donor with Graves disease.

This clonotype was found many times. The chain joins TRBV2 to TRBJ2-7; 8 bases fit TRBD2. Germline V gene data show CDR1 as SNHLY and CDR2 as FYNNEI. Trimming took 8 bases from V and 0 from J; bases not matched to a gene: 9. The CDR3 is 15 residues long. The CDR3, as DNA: TGTGCCAGCTCGAGGGGAAGCGGGAGCTCCTACGAGCAGTACTTC. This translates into CASSRGSGSSYEQYF.

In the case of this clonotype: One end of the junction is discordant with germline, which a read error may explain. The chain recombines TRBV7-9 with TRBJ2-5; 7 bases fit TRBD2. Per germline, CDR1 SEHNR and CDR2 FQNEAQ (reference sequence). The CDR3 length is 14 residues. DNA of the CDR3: TGTGCCAGCAGCTACCGGGAGGTTCGGGAGACCCAGTACTTT. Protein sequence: CASSYREVRETQYF.

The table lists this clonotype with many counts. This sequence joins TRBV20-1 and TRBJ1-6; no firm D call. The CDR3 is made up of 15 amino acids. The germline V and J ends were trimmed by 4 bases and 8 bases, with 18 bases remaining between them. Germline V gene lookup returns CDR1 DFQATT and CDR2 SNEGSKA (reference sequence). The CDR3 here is CSAIQGGSGDSPLHF. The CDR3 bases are TGCAGTGCTATACAAGGAGGCAGTGGGGATTCACCCCTCCACTTT.

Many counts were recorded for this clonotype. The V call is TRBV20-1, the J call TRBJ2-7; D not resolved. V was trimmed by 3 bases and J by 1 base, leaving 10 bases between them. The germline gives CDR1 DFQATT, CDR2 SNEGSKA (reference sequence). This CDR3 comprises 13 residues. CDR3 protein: CSARLLDSYEQYF. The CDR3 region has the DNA TGCAGTGCTAGGTTGCTAGATTCCTACGAGCAGTACTTC.

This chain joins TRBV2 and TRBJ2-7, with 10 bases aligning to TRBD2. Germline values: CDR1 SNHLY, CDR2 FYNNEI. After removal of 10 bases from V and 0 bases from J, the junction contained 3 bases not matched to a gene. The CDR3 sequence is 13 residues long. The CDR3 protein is CATASGSSYEQYF. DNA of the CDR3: TGTGCCACCGCTAGCGGGAGCTCCTACGAGCAGTACTTC.

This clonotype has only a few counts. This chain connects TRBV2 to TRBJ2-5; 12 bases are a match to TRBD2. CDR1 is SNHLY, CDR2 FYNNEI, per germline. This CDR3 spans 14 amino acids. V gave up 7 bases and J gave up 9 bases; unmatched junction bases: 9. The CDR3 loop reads CASTGTSGPVAQYF. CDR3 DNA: TGTGCCAGCACCGGGACTAGCGGGCCGGTCGCCCAGTACTTC.

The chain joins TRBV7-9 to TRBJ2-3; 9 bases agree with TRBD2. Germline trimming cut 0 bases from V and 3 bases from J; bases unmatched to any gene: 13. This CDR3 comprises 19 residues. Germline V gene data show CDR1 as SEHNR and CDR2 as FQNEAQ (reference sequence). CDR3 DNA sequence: TGTGCCAGCAGCTTAGCATTTAGCGGGAGACTCGCTGAGACAGATACGCAGTATTTT. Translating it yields CASSLAFSGRLAETDTQYF. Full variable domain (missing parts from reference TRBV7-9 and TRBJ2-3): DTGVSQNPRHKITKRGQNVTFRCDPISEHNRLYWYRQTLGQGPEFLTYFQNEAQLEKSRLLSDRFSAERPKGSFSTLEIQRTEQGDSAMYLCASSLAFSGRLAETDTQYFGPGTRLTVL.

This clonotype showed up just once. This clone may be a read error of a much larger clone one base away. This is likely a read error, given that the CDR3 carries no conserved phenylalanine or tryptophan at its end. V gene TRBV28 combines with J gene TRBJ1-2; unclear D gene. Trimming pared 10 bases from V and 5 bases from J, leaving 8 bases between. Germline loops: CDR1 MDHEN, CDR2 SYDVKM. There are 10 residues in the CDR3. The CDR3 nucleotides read TGTGCCACCGAGGATTATGGCTACACCCTC. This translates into CATEDYGYTL.

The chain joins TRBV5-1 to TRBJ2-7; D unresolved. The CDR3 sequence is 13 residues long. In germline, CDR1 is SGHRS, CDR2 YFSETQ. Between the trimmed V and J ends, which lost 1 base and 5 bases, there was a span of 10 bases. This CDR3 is CASSLFFNHEQYF. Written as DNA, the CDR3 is TGCGCCAGCAGCTTGTTTTTTAACCACGAGCAGTACTTC.

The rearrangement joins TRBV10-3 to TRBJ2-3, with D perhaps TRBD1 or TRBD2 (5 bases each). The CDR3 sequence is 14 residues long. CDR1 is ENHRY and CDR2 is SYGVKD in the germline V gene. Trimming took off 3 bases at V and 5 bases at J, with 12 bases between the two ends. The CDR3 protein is CAISEGVGGDTQYF. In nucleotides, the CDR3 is TGTGCCATCAGTGAAGGGGTTGGGGGAGATACGCAGTATTTT.

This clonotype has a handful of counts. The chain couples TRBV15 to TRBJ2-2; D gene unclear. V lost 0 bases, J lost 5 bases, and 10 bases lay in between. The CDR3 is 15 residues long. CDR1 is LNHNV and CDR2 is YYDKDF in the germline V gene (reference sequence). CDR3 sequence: CATSREPALTGELFF. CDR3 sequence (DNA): TGTGCCACCAGCAGAGAACCTGCGCTGACCGGGGAGCTGTTTTTT.

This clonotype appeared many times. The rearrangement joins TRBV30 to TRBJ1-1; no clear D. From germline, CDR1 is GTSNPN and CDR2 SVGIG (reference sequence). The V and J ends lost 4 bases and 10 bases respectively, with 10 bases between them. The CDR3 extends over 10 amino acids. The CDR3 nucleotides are TGTGCCTGGACCCAGACGAGAGCTTTCTTT. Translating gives CAWTQTRAFF.

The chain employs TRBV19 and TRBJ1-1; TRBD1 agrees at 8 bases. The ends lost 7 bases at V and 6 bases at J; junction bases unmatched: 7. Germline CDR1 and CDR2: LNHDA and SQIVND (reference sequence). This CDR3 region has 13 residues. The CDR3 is CASTSRGLSEAFF. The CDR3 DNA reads TGTGCCAGTACGAGCAGGGGGCTATCTGAAGCTTTCTTT.